The present T cell receptor (beta chain) was sequenced within a study of T cells after yellow fever vaccination. Overall study: SMART-Seq v4 Ultra Low Input prepared the low-cell-number fractions.

This clonotype occurred many times. No antigen is known for it. V lost 2 bases and J lost 3, with 10 bases in between. The CDR3 contains 14 residues. Germline CDR1 and CDR2: SGHTA and FQGNSA. TCR cDNA was made by 5'RACE template switching, adding a universal primer site and UMIs. From the 5' RACE reads, TCRdb called clonotypes with MiXCR, one entry per CDR3 protein. The repertoire has 610,000 or so distinct CDR3 sequences, around 12% of them found once; the top ten carry 15%. Findings and limits, study-wide: Abundant clonotypes from the bulk population could get into FACS-sorted repertoires as contaminants. When the response was secondary, it was weaker but reached its peak faster, day 5 versus 15.

Sequenced material: PBMCs, taken on the day of the yellow fever booster vaccination. The gene calls are TRBV7-2 and TRBJ2-5; D unresolved. The source of this sequence is a man aged 30-40 years who received the YFV17D yellow fever vaccine. The CDR3 protein is CASSLSRLKETQYF. The DNA of the CDR3 is TGTGCCAGCAGCTTATCTCGTCTGAAAGAGACCCAGTACTTC.